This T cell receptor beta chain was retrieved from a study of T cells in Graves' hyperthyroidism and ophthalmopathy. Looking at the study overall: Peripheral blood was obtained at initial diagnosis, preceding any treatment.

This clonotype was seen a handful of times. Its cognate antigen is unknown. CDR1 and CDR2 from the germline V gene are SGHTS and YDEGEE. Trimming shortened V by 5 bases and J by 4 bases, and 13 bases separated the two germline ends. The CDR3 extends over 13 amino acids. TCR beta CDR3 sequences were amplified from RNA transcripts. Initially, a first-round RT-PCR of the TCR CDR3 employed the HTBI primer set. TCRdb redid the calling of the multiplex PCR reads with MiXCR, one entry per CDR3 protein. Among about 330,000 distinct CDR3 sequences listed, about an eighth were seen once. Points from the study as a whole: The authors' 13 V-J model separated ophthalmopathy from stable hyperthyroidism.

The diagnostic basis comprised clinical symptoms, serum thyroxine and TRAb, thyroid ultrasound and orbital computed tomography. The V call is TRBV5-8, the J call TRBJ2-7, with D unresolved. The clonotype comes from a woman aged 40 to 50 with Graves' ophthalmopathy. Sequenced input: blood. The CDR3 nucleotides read TGTGCCAGCAGGGAGACGGGTTGGTACGAGCAGTACTTC. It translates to CASRETGWYEQYF.